Below, one T cell receptor (beta chain) is given with its context. The CDR3 consists of 15 residues. From germline, CDR1 is SGHTA and CDR2 FQGNSA. V gave up 2 bases and J gave up 3 bases, with 14 bases separating them. Repertoires were generated with immunoSEQ multiplex PCR, while TCRdb's copy carries only in-frame clones and drops some. The sample lists 130,000 or so clones, approximately 90% occurring once. This sample is drawn from a study of blood T cell repertoires in COVID-19. Study context: Italy, Spain and the United States were the sources of the convalescent and acute COVID-19 samples. The cDNA or gDNA used as material had been derived from T cells, B-cell-depleted T cells, or PBMCs.

Sequencing input: peripheral blood. The source is a human donor in a cohort sampled during active COVID-19. The chain links TRBV7-2 to TRBJ2-7; perhaps TRBD2 as D (5 bases). This CDR3 reads CASSLSDGVGYEQYF. The CDR3 DNA follows: TGTGCCAGCAGCTTATCGGACGGGGTAGGCTACGAGCAGTACTTC.